The present T cell receptor beta chain was sequenced within a study of blood T cell repertoires in COVID-19. Here immunoSEQ multiplex PCR was the method, and the copy in TCRdb shows in-frame clones only, minus some. This sample yields fewer than 500,000 clones, of which 86% are seen a single time; more than 1.4% belongs to the top ten. This clone was recorded only once. Germline trimming cut 2 bases from V and 9 bases from J; bases unmatched to any gene: 15. CDR1 and CDR2 (germline): SGHNT, YYREEE (reference sequence). The CDR3 consists of 17 residues. The sequencing sample was made of peripheral blood. The rearrangement uses TRBV5-4 and TRBJ2-1, with 9 bases identical to TRBD2. The TCR was taken from a woman aged 25-40 years with active or convalescent COVID-19. The CDR3 region is CASSFSGLAMSGIEQFF. CDR3 DNA: TGTGCCAGCAGCTTCTCTGGACTAGCGATGAGTGGGATTGAGCAGTTCTTC.